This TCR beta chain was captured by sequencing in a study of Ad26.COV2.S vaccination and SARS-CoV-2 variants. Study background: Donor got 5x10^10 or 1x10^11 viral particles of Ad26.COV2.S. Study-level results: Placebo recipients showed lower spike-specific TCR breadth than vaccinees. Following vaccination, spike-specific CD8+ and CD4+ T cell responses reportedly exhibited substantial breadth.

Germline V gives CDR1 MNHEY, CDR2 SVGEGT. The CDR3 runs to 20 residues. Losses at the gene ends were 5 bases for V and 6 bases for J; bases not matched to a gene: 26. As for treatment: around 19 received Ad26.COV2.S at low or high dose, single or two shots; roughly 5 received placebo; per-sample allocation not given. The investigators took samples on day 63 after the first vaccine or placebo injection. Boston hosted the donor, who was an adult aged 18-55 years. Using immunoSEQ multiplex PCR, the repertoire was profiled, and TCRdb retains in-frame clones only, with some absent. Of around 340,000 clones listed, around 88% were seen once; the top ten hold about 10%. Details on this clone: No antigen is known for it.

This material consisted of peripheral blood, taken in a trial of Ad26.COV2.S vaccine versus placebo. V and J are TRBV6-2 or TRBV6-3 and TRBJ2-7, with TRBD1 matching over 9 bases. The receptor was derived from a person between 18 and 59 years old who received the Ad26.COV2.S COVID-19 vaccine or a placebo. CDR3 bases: TGTGCCAGCAGTCCACTCACCTCCGGGACAGGGCCTGTGAAAGGGGGCGAGCAGTACTTC. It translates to CASSPLTSGTGPVKGGEQYF.